The entry below describes one T cell receptor (beta chain). Its antigen is not yet known. The input lacks base qualities; no much larger clone sits a single base away. The collaborating institutions used their own protocols to collect whole blood in K2EDTA tubes. Collaborator samples were shipped for TCRbeta analysis as frozen whole blood, isolated PBMCs, or DNA extracted from either sample type. The CDR3 runs 13 amino acids, cysteine and phenylalanine included. Only the CDR3 DNA stays, 39 bases, in frame from base 1. Trimming removed 4 bases from V and 6 bases from J, leaving 11 bases between the germline ends. CDR1 SGHTA and CDR2 FQGTGA were looked up in the germline V gene. The immunoSEQ Assay, a bias-controlled multiplex PCR, was used to amplify TCRbeta CDR3 regions from genomic DNA. In the authors' own workflow: The number of nucleated cells in each sample was estimated by amplification of reference gene primers within the assay. To quantify the absolute abundance of each unique TCRbeta CDR3 rearrangement, sequence reads were collapsed and filtered. Productive Simpson clonality was computed per sample as the square root of Simpson's diversity index over productive rearrangements. What TCRdb holds here is the immuneACCESS table cut down to in-frame rearrangements. Part of the clones is not present; checked against another copy, under half of the missing clones reflect an unresolved V gene, and the others are unexplained. V and J calls and clone size are copied from that table; D and trimming were computed from the DNA. Here the sample has more than 80,000 clones; 84% occur a single time. The ten largest account for 14% to 15% of the sample.

The entry originates in a study of blood T cell repertoires in COVID-19 (dated by TCRdb to 2018 to 2021). With regard to the full study: Samples from collaborators originated in the United States, Italy and Spain and spanned both the acute and convalescent phases of COVID-19. The material from the prospective study consisted of cDNA or gDNA derived from T cells, B-cell-depleted T cells, or PBMCs. The dataset comprised deeply sampled blood TCRbeta repertoires from subjects exposed to, actively infected with, or recovered from COVID-19. A freely available public database, intended as a resource for researchers studying the immune response to SARS-CoV-2, is where the repertoires were released. Samples came from the ongoing ImmuneRACE study (first 160 participants) plus 1,254 subjects from 6 global collaborators. Nearly every sample came with metadata listing a de-identified subject ID, COVID-19 status, age in years and sex. Where HLA class I and class II types were available, the types were taken from metadata supplied by the sample provider, not from assay-based typing. General conclusions and limits of the study: The quantity of clinical and demographic metadata differed by source and by participant and was supplied without curation.

The rearrangement joined TRBV7-3 to TRBJ2-3, with the D segment identity uncertain. This receptor was identified in a woman aged 55-69 years with acute or convalescent COVID-19. The sequenced sample was peripheral blood. CDR3 reads: CASSSNVRDTQYF. The base sequence is TGTGCCAGCAGCTCCAATGTACGGGATACGCAGTATTTT.